These 16 T cell receptor beta chains were sequenced from one sample in a study of shared clonotypes between healthy human individuals. Generated by immunoSEQ multiplex PCR, the TCRdb table keeps only in-frame clones and is missing some. The profile shows 2 million to 3 million clones, 93% of them singletons. The sample comprised naive CD4+ T cells from PBMCs. Stated subset: CD45RA+ positively selected. The receptors shown here come from a man aged 18 to 29 in good health. Some clones in this sample may be carry-over from other donors' samples.

The chain combines TRBV27 with TRBJ2-2; possibly TRBD2 for D (6 bases). CDR1 is MNHEY, CDR2 SMNVEV, per germline (reference sequence). V lost 3 bases to trimming and J lost 2 bases, with 31 bases between them. CDR3 length: 22 amino acids. CDR3 loop: CASSFHPPSTDAGTFNTGELFF. The CDR3 DNA sequence: TGTGCCAGCAGTTTCCACCCTCCCTCGACAGATGCCGGGACTTTTAACACCGGGGAGCTGTTTTTT.

The chain combines TRBV5-1 with TRBJ2-3; 8 bases match TRBD1. The length of the CDR3 is 16 residues. CDR1 SGHRS and CDR2 YFSETQ come from the germline V gene. V dropped 1 base and J dropped 3; count of bases not matched to a gene: 7. The CDR3 DNA reads as TGCGCCAGCAGCTTGAAGACAGGGGAAAATACAGATACGCAGTATTTT. Its protein product is CASSLKTGENTDTQYF. The full variable domain, its missing parts supplied by reference TRBV5-1 and TRBJ2-3, is KAGVTQTPRYLIKTRGQQVTLSCSPISGHRSVSWYQQTPGQGLQFLFEYFSETQRNKGNFPGRFSGRQFSNSRSEMNVSTLELGDSALYLCASSLKTGENTDTQYFGPGTRLTVL.

This rearrangement joins TRBV2 to TRBJ2-7; perhaps TRBD2 as D (7 bases). The V gene's germline CDR1 is SNHLY and CDR2 FYNNEI. CDR3 length: 14 residues. Trimming took off 5 bases at V and 2 bases at J, with 13 bases between the two ends. The CDR3, as DNA: TGTGCCAGCAGTTACAGGGAGGGGCCCTACGAGCAGTACTTC. It specifies CASSYREGPYEQYF.

V and J are TRBV25-1 and TRBJ1-3; D is possibly TRBD1 (5 bases). Trimming shortened V by 4 bases and J by 4 bases, and 8 bases separated the two germline ends. The CDR3 contains 13 residues. CDR1 MGHDK and CDR2 SYGVNS come from the germline V gene. CDR3 DNA sequence: TGTGCCAGCAGTGGGGGCGCCGGAAACACCATATATTTT. Amino acids: CASSGGAGNTIYF.

This clone was counted a single time. A junction end diverges from the germline sequence, so it may reflect a read error. This chain joins TRBV10-3 and TRBJ2-3; either TRBD1 or TRBD2 may fit D (5 bases each). The CDR3 consists of 13 residues. The V gene's germline CDR1 is ENHRY and CDR2 SYGVKD. The chain's CDR3 is CAISESDRVMGDF. The CDR3, as DNA: TGTGCCATCAGTGAGTCAGATAGGGTAATGGGGGATTTT.

The V and J genes are TRBV9 and TRBJ2-1; TRBD1 matches 10 bases. Germline lookup yields CDR1 SGDLS and CDR2 YYNGEE. This CDR3 region has 16 residues. V shed 1 base, J shed 5 bases, and the junction held 6 bases outside the gene matches. The chain's CDR3 is CASSVSTGGADNEQFF. The CDR3 DNA sequence: TGTGCCAGCAGCGTATCGACAGGGGGCGCCGACAATGAGCAGTTCTTC.

The chain recombines TRBV4-3 with TRBJ1-1, with D possibly being TRBD1 (5 bases). Germline V lookup: CDR1 LGHNA, CDR2 YSLEER. This CDR3 region has 14 residues. V lost 1 base and J 11 bases, leaving 17 bases between the germline ends. CDR3 region: CASSQGGDGRTAFF. CDR3 bases: TGCGCCAGCAGCCAAGGGGGGGACGGCAGGACGGCTTTCTTT.

This clone was found once. The chain has TRBV4-3 and TRBJ1-4; 8 bases fit TRBD1. Germline CDR1 LGHNA, CDR2 YSLEER. CDR3 size: 15 residues. V lost 6 bases, J lost 0 bases, and 3 bases stayed unmatched. The CDR3 DNA sequence: TGCGCCAGCAGAGGGACAGGCGCAACTAATGAAAAACTGTTTTTT. It codes for CASRGTGATNEKLFF.

This sequence joins TRBV2 and TRBJ2-5; the match to TRBD2 covers 10 bases. Germline values: CDR1 SNHLY, CDR2 FYNNEI. J gave up 5 bases and V 4 bases, and 7 bases lay outside the gene matches. This CDR3 region has 15 residues. CDR3 sequence reads: CASSGSGRVGETQYF. The CDR3 region has the DNA TGTGCCAGCAGTGGAAGCGGGAGGGTTGGGGAGACCCAGTACTTC. Filled out from reference TRBV2 and TRBJ2-5, the complete variable domain reads EPEVTQTPSHQVTQMGQEVILRCVPISNHLYFYWYRQILGQKVEFLVSFYNNEISEKSEIFDDQFSVERPDGSNFTLKIRSTKLEDSAMYFCASSGSGRVGETQYFGPGTRLLVL.

The rearrangement links TRBV5-4 to TRBJ2-1; 10 positions match TRBD2. The CDR3 consists of 15 residues. V lost 3 bases, J lost 7 bases, and 7 bases stayed unmatched. CDR1 is SGHNT, CDR2 YYREEE, per germline (reference sequence). The chain's CDR3 is CASSSTSGTFNEQFF. The CDR3 DNA reads TGTGCCAGCAGCTCTACTAGCGGGACCTTTAATGAGCAGTTCTTC.

Of note for this clone: Other DNA sequences of this sample code for an identical CDR3. The chain carries TRBV7-7 and TRBJ2-7; D could derive from TRBD1 or TRBD2 (6 bases each). The CDR3 is made up of 13 amino acids. The V end was cut by 1 base, the J end by 6 bases, with 10 bases between. The germline V gene has CDR1 SSHAT and CDR2 FNYEAQ (reference sequence). CDR3 DNA: TGTGCCAGCAGCTTAGAGGGGGGACGCGAGCAGTACTTC. Its protein product is CASSLEGGREQYF.

This chain joins TRBV30 and TRBJ1-1, with D possibly matching TRBD1 (5 bases). This CDR3 spans 13 amino acids. CDR1 is GTSNPN, CDR2 SVGIG, per germline (reference sequence). V lost 8 bases and J 2 bases, leaving 15 bases between the germline ends. CDR3 loop: CAGTGGTNTEAFF. The CDR3 DNA reads TGTGCCGGTACGGGGGGGACTAACACTGAAGCTTTCTTT.

The V gene is TRBV5-1, the J gene TRBJ2-1; 7 bases are shared with TRBD1. The germline V gene encodes CDR1 SGHRS and CDR2 YFSETQ. CDR3 size: 17 residues. V was clipped by 4 bases and J by 4 bases; unmatched bases: 14. DNA of the CDR3: TGCGCCAGCAGCCCCACAAACCGGGACAGTATATACAATGAGCAGTTCTTC. Amino acid sequence: CASSPTNRDSIYNEQFF.

The rearrangement joins TRBV25-1 to TRBJ2-3; D unclear. V dropped 2 bases and J dropped 5 bases, with 14 bases sitting between them. CDR1 and CDR2 (germline): MGHDK, SYGVNS. The CDR3 loop spans 15 amino acids. The CDR3 DNA reads TGTGCCAGCAGTGAAGCTTTGCAAGGATTAGATACGCAGTATTTT. Translating it yields CASSEALQGLDTQYF.

This chain connects TRBV5-6 to TRBJ2-3; 8 bases align to TRBD2. V trimming: 4 bases; J trimming: 5 bases; junction bases outside the gene matches: 15. The germline V gene has CDR1 SGHDT and CDR2 YYEEEE. This CDR3 has 17 residues. The CDR3 bases are TGTGCCAGCAGCCCCCGGGGGGCGGGGGGCTTGGGAGATACGCAGTATTTT. Residues: CASSPRGAGGLGDTQYF.

The V and J genes are TRBV5-5 and TRBJ2-6, with D perhaps matching TRBD1 (6 bases). The CDR3 consists of 16 residues. Germline loops: CDR1 SGHKS, CDR2 YYEKEE (reference sequence). The V gene lost 4 bases and the J gene lost 2 bases, with 13 bases spanning the gap. The CDR3, as DNA: TGTGCCAGCAGCATGGATTCAGGGGCTGGGGCCAACGTCCTGACTTTC. This gives the protein CASSMDSGAGANVLTF.